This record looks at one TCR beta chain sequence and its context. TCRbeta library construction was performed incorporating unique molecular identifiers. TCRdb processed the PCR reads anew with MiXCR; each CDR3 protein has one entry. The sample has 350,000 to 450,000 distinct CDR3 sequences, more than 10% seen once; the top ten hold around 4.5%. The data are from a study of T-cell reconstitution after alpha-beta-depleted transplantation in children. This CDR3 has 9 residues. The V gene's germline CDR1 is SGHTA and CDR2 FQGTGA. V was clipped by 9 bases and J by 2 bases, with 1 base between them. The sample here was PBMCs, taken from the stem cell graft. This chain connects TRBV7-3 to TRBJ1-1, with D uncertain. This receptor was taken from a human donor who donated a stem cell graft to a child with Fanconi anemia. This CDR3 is CARNTEAFF. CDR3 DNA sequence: TGTGCCAGAAACACTGAAGCTTTCTTT.